The sequence of this TCR beta chain was determined in a study of blood T cell repertoires in COVID-19. Individuals drawn from around 25 US areas were roughly 18 to 95 years old. Researchers sorted participants into cohorts using their self-reported clinical history. Germline values: CDR1 SEHNR, CDR2 FQNEAQ (reference sequence). V dropped 5 bases and J dropped 10 bases, with 12 bases sitting between them. The CDR3 consists of 12 residues. The authors' processing: Estimation of nucleated cell counts relied on the amplification of reference gene primers. The data were produced by immunoSEQ multiplex PCR, yet TCRdb's version contains in-frame clones alone and is incomplete. Clone size and the V and J calls come from that table; the DNA yielded D and trimming. The table shows more than 250,000 clones, with approximately 92% occurring only once.

The material sequenced was PBMCs or T cells enriched from blood (not recorded which). The V gene is TRBV7-9, the J gene TRBJ2-1, with unresolved D. This TCR was sampled from a woman aged 25 to 39 who had recovered from COVID-19. CDR3 coding DNA: TGTGCCAGCAGCCCCGGGTCTTTAGAGCAGTTCTTC. It encodes CASSPGSLEQFF.